This T cell receptor (beta chain) came from a study of early T cells in non-severe SARS-CoV-2 infection. Study context: Unsorted whole-blood RNA was sequenced in bulk, leaving chains unpaired.

TCRdb re-analysed the 5' RACE reads in MiXCR, keeping a single row per CDR3 protein. The sample holds approximately 22,000 distinct CDR3 sequences, 4.7% seen once. The germline V gene has CDR1 LGHDT and CDR2 YNNKEL (reference sequence). Trimming removed 1 base from V and 2 bases from J; junction bases left unmatched: 2. The CDR3 consists of 17 residues. This clonotype was detected only a few times. Its antigen remains unidentified. Study-wide results and limits: The matching step, a VDJdb search, favored anti-spike CD8 responses and missed private and CD4 specificities.

The sequence derives from an adult who was a healthcare worker with PCR-confirmed SARS-CoV-2 infection or an uninfected control (not recorded which). Sample: whole blood. J is TRBJ2-3 and V is TRBV3-1; 14 positions match TRBD2. The CDR3 nucleotides are TGTGCCAGCAGCCAAGGGACTAGCGGGGGGTACACAGATACGCAGTATTTT. Amino acids: CASSQGTSGGYTDTQYF.